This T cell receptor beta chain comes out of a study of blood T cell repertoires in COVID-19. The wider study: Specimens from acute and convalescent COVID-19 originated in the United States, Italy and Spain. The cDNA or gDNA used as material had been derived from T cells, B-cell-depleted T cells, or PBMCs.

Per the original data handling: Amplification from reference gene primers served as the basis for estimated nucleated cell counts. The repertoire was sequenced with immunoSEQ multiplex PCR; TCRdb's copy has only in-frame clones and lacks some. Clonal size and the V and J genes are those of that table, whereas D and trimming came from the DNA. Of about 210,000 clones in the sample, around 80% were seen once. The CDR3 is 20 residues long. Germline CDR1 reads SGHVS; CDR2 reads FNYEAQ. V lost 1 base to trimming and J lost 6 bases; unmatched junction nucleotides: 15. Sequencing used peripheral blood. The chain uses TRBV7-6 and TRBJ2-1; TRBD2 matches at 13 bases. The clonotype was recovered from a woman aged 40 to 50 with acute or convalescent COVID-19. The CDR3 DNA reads TGTGCCAGCAGCTTAGTCTCCGGGACTAGCGGGACCGGGTGGGTCAATGAGCAGTTCTTC. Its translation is CASSLVSGTSGTGWVNEQFF.